This T cell receptor (beta chain) was recovered during a study of T cell repertoires in cytomegalovirus infection. Study in general: CMV infection plus the matching HLA type was flagged by public TCR beta signatures. General observations from the study: In two of eight donors, the top clonotype was HLA-C-restricted CMV-specific. The study identified carriers of CMV plus the relevant HLA from cumulative public TCR beta family frequency.

This clonotype was detected only a few times. Its antigen is unknown. Trimming cost V 6 bases and J 2 bases; bases outside gene matches: 11. The CDR3 loop spans 15 amino acids. The germline V gene has CDR1 DFQATT and CDR2 SNEGSKA (reference sequence). TCRdb processed the reads anew with MiXCR; each CDR3 protein has one entry. The table lists around 240,000 distinct CDR3 sequences, about 23% of them singletons. Sequenced sample: CD8+ T cells from PBMCs. The V call is TRBV20-1, the J call TRBJ1-2; TRBD1 matches 8 bases. The receptor's source is a human donor in good health (CMV status not recorded). Some clones in this sample may be carry-over from other donors' samples. CDR3 sequence: CSADSPGGTNYGYTF. CDR3 in DNA: TGCAGTGCCGATTCCCCAGGGGGCACAAACTATGGCTACACCTTC.